The 11 T cell receptor beta chains presented below share a single source sample, sequenced in a study of cytomegalovirus exposure and HLA in healthy donors. PCR employed 60 Vbeta and 13 Jbeta primers. Only in-frame clones appear in the TCRdb table, and some are missing; sequencing was by immunoSEQ multiplex PCR. Among some 110,000 clones, around 10% were seen once, and the ten largest hold under 6.5%. The sample taken for sequencing was PBMCs. These receptors all stem from a man aged 35 to 55 in good health and CMV-seropositive.

This clone was detected many times. The chain links TRBV25-1 to TRBJ2-7; maybe TRBD1 (6 bases). V lost 4 bases and J 6 bases, leaving 13 bases between the germline ends. Germline V lookup: CDR1 MGHDK, CDR2 SYGVNS. The CDR3 consists of 13 residues. CDR3 region: CASSGKGGSEQYF. Written as DNA, the CDR3 is TGTGCCAGCAGTGGAAAAGGGGGTAGCGAGCAGTACTTC.

This clone has only a few counts. The rearrangement uses TRBV5-1 and TRBJ2-3; D is unresolved. CDR3 length: 14 residues. V lost 0 bases, J lost 2 bases, and 7 bases lay in between. Looked up from germline, CDR1 is SGHRS and CDR2 is YFSETQ. CDR3 sequence: CASSLVQITDTQYF. The CDR3 DNA sequence: TGCGCCAGCAGCTTGGTGCAGATCACAGATACGCAGTATTTT.

The V and J genes are TRBV6-1 and TRBJ2-3; D is perhaps TRBD2 (5 bases). Per the germline V gene, CDR1 is MNHNS and CDR2 is SASEGT. The V and J ends lost 6 bases and 5 bases respectively, with 18 bases between them. The CDR3 spans 15 residues. The CDR3 here is CASRSIGNEVDTQYF. CDR3 DNA sequence: TGTGCCAGCAGATCGATCGGGAATGAGGTAGATACGCAGTATTTT.

The sample holds a few counts of this clone. CDR3: CASSLKEYEQYF. The CDR3 coding sequence is TGTGCCAGCAGCTTGAAAGAGTACGAGCAGTACTTC. V is TRBV5-6 and J is TRBJ2-7; D unclear. This CDR3 region has 12 residues. Germline assignment: CDR1 SGHDT and CDR2 YYEEEE. V was trimmed by 1 base and J by 4 bases, leaving 6 bases between them.

The V and J genes are TRBV25-1 and TRBJ2-7, with 10 positions matching TRBD1. Germline-derived CDR1 and CDR2 are MGHDK and SYGVNS. The CDR3 contains 17 residues. Unmatched junction bases numbered 9, after V lost 1 base and J lost 3 bases. The CDR3 reads CASSESSPGTGVYEQYF. DNA of the CDR3: TGTGCCAGCAGTGAATCAAGCCCCGGGACAGGGGTCTACGAGCAGTACTTC.

This clone was counted between two and nine times. This chain links TRBV6-5 with TRBJ2-1; 10 bases fit TRBD2. CDR1 is MNHEY, CDR2 SVGAGI, per germline. V dropped 6 bases and J dropped 5; count of bases not matched to a gene: 4. The CDR3 runs 14 residues. The CDR3 sequence: CASSLAGVDNEQFF. CDR3 in DNA: TGTGCCAGCAGCCTAGCGGGAGTCGACAATGAGCAGTTCTTC.

V usage is TRBV19 and J usage is TRBJ2-7; 9 bases map to TRBD1. CDR1 and CDR2 from the germline V gene are LNHDA and SQIVND (reference sequence). This CDR3 is 15 amino acids long. Trimming took 3 bases from V and 4 from J; bases not matched to a gene: 7. The CDR3 here is CASSISGTGTYEQYF. DNA for the CDR3: TGTGCCAGTAGTATTTCTGGGACAGGGACTTACGAGCAGTACTTC.

The chain employs TRBV9 and TRBJ1-1, with TRBD1 as a possible D gene (6 bases). From germline, CDR1 is SGDLS and CDR2 YYNGEE. The CDR3 runs to 15 residues. The V gene lost 0 bases and the J gene lost 9 bases, with 18 bases spanning the gap. This chain's CDR3 is CASSVDSVGTSKAFF. The DNA of the CDR3 is TGTGCCAGCAGCGTAGATAGTGTGGGGACAAGCAAAGCTTTCTTT. Based on the CDR3 plus reference TRBV9 and TRBJ1-1, the full variable domain is DSGVTQTPKHLITATGQRVTLRCSPRSGDLSVYWYQQSLDQGLQFLIQYYNGEERAKGNILERFSAQQFPDLHSELNLSSLELGDSALYFCASSVDSVGTSKAFFGQGTRLTVV.

This clone was observed a handful of times. The chain couples TRBV30 to TRBJ2-7, with unresolved D. Germline CDR1 is GTSNPN and CDR2 is SVGIG (reference sequence). CDR3 size: 13 residues. V lost 1 base and J 0 bases, leaving 7 bases between the germline ends. CDR3 residues: CAWSGRSSYEQYF. The CDR3, as DNA: TGTGCCTGGAGTGGGCGGAGCTCCTACGAGCAGTACTTC.

This clone showed up just a few times. This chain connects TRBV7-8 to TRBJ1-1, with D perhaps matching TRBD1 (5 bases). Between the trimmed V and J ends, which lost 5 bases and 3 bases, there was a span of 7 bases. CDR3 length: 12 residues. In germline, CDR1 is SGHVS, CDR2 FQNEAQ. CDR3 in DNA: TGTGCCAGCAGCCCCAGGGACACTGAAGCTTTCTTT. Translating gives CASSPRDTEAFF.

The chain uses TRBV6-1 and TRBJ1-2; no reliable D call. Germline CDR1 and CDR2: MNHNS and SASEGT. The CDR3 is made up of 14 amino acids. V dropped 7 bases and J dropped 2 bases, with 14 bases sitting between them. The CDR3 nucleotides are TGTGCCAGCAAACGGGAGTCCGGCAACTATGGCTACACCTTC. Its translation is CASKRESGNYGYTF.